This is a list of T cell receptor beta chains from one sample in a study of T cell responses to AZD1222 COVID-19 vaccine. Sequencing was performed with immunoSEQ multiplex PCR; in TCRdb, only in-frame clones are kept and a portion is missing. The data show around 80,000 clones, 90% seen once. Sequenced material: peripheral blood, taken on day 0 of AZD1222 vaccination. The receptors stem from an adult in good health. Both conserved end residues are part of each CDR3. A D gene is named only where the DNA matches it firmly. Only some rows state a clone size, as once, few, many or a class for expanded clones.

CASSRTGGRSYEQYF	TGTGCCAGCAGCCGTACAGGGGGGCGGTCCTACGAGCAGTACTTC	NA	TRBD1	15	TRBJ2-7	TRBV7-9
CASSMNTQYF	TGTGCCAGCAGCATGAACACGCAGTATTTT	NA	NA	10	TRBJ2-3	TRBV2
CASSPLGTVYGYTF	TGTGCCAGCAGCCCACTCGGGACAGTCTATGGCTACACCTTC	NA	TRBD1	14	TRBJ1-2	TRBV3-1/TRBV3-2
CASSPQGFGNQPQHF	TGTGCCAGCAGCCCTCAGGGGTTCGGCAATCAGCCCCAGCATTTT	NA	NA	15	TRBJ1-5	TRBV11-2
CASSLVSGAEQYF	TGTGCCAGCAGCTTAGTCAGTGGGGCCGAGCAGTACTTC	NA	NA	13	TRBJ2-7	TRBV11-3
CATSGTGDDTQYF	TGTGCCACCTCCGGGACAGGTGACGATACGCAGTATTTT	NA	TRBD1	13	TRBJ2-3	TRBV2
CAHTSGASTDTQYF	TGTGCCCACACTAGCGGGGCCAGCACAGATACGCAGTATTTT	NA	TRBD2	14	TRBJ2-3	TRBV30
CASSFATTNTGELFF	TGTGCCAGCAGCTTTGCAACTACGAACACCGGGGAGCTGTTTTTT	once	NA	15	TRBJ2-2	TRBV7-9
CASSQASYEQYF	TGTGCCAGCAGCCAAGCCTCCTACGAGCAGTACTTC	medium-sized	NA	12	TRBJ2-7	TRBV14
CASSSTTQNLNQPQHF	TGTGCCAGCAGCTCCACCACACAAAACCTGAATCAGCCCCAGCATTTT	NA	NA	16	TRBJ1-5	TRBV5-6
CASSREARGLRELFF	TGTGCCAGCAGCCGAGAAGCGCGAGGTCTGCGGGAGCTGTTTTTT	NA	NA	15	TRBJ2-2	TRBV11-2
CASSQDATLNTEAFF	TGCGCCAGCAGCCAAGATGCAACCCTGAACACTGAAGCTTTCTTT	NA	NA	15	TRBJ1-1	TRBV4-1
CASSLGPTNSGANVLTF	TGTGCCAGCAGCCTCGGACCGACCAACTCTGGGGCCAACGTCCTGACTTTC	NA	NA	17	TRBJ2-6	TRBV5-6
CASSLSLAGGTDTQYF	TGCGCCAGCAGCTTGTCACTAGCGGGGGGCACAGATACGCAGTATTTT	NA	TRBD2	16	TRBJ2-3	TRBV5-1
CASSIRDLGETQYF	TGCGCCAGCAGCATTAGGGACCTGGGGGAGACCCAGTACTTC	NA	NA	14	TRBJ2-5	TRBV5-1
CASQEVPPTSSYNSPLHF	TGTGCCAGCCAGGAGGTCCCCCCGACGAGCTCCTATAATTCACCCCTCCACTTT	NA	NA	18	TRBJ1-6	TRBV18
CARLPQGIHEQYF	TGTGCCAGGCTCCCCCAGGGGATCCACGAGCAGTACTTC	NA	NA	13	TRBJ2-7	TRBV24-1